These 23 T cell receptor beta chains were all obtained from the same sample, sequenced in a study of identical twins. TCRdb re-analysed the 5' RACE reads in MiXCR, keeping a single row per CDR3 protein. Here the sample spans some 460,000 distinct CDR3 sequences, approximately 15% being singletons. This sample was shared with a second study, whose subject was yellow fever vaccine responses in identical twins.

Sequencing was done on a sample of CD4+ T cells sorted from blood. The receptors were gathered from a young woman in good health.

This clonotype was seen repeatedly, ten times or more. The CDR3, as DNA: TGTGCCAGCAGCTTTTCGGGGCGGGGGACCTCCTACGAGCAGTACTTC. Protein: CASSFSGRGTSYEQYF. This sequence joins TRBV7-8 and TRBJ2-7, with 7 bases that match TRBD2. The ends lost 3 bases at V and 0 bases at J; junction bases unmatched: 8. The CDR3 extends over 16 amino acids. The germline gives CDR1 SGHVS, CDR2 FQNEAQ.

This clonotype was counted between two and nine times. The J gene is TRBJ2-7, the V gene TRBV5-6, with 8 bases aligning to TRBD2. The CDR3 totals 15 residues. In germline, CDR1 is SGHDT, CDR2 YYEEEE. J was trimmed by 2 bases and V by 5 bases; bases with no gene match: 9. The CDR3 nucleotides read TGTGCCAGCAGAGAGAGCGGGGGAGATACCTACGAGCAGTACTTC. This translates into CASRESGGDTYEQYF.

This clonotype came up a few times. V gene TRBV7-9 combines with J gene TRBJ1-1; D might be TRBD1 (5 bases). The germline CDR1 and CDR2 sequences are SEHNR and FQNEAQ (reference sequence). The V and J ends lost 1 base and 4 bases respectively, with 10 bases between them. This CDR3 has 14 amino acids. CDR3 nucleotide sequence: TGTGCCAGCAGCTTAGAGGGGAAGGCCACTGAAGCTTTCTTT. Its translation is CASSLEGKATEAFF. Using reference TRBV7-9 and TRBJ1-1 for the parts outside the CDR3, the full variable domain is DTGVSQNPRHKITKRGQNVTFRCDPISEHNRLYWYRQTLGQGPEFLTYFQNEAQLEKSRLLSDRFSAERPKGSFSTLEIQRTEQGDSAMYLCASSLEGKATEAFFGQGTRLTVV.

The chain couples TRBV19 to TRBJ2-2; weak D call: TRBD2 (6 bases). Germline CDR1 LNHDA, CDR2 SQIVND (reference sequence). The CDR3 is 17 amino acids. The ends were cut back, 0 bases at V and 8 bases at J, with 19 bases in the middle. CDR3 in amino acids: CASSIDLKTSQSGELFF. The CDR3 DNA sequence: TGTGCCAGTAGTATAGACCTCAAGACTAGTCAGTCTGGGGAGCTGTTTTTT. Filled out from reference TRBV19 and TRBJ2-2, the complete variable domain reads DGGITQSPKYLFRKEGQNVTLSCEQNLNHDAMYWYRQDPGQGLRLIYYSQIVNDFQKGDIAEGYSVSREKKESFPLTVTSAQKNPTAFYLCASSIDLKTSQSGELFFGEGSRLTVL.

The V call is TRBV6-5, the J call TRBJ2-7; D is tentatively TRBD1 or TRBD2 (5 bases each). The V gene lost 0 bases and the J gene lost 6 bases, with 18 bases spanning the gap. CDR3 length equals 16 residues. Germline assignment: CDR1 MNHEY and CDR2 SVGAGI. The CDR3 spells CASSYSGTTGRSEQYF. CDR3 bases: TGTGCCAGCAGTTACTCCGGGACCACTGGTAGGAGCGAGCAGTACTTC.

This clonotype was seen at least ten times. The chain carries TRBV20-1 and TRBJ2-5; no reliable D call. V was cut by 0 bases and J by 2 bases, with 19 bases left in between. The CDR3 runs to 17 residues. Germline V gene sequence: CDR1 DFQATT, CDR2 SNEGSKA (reference sequence). DNA for the CDR3: TGCAGTGCTAGAGAGCTCGAAGGGAAGACCCAACAAGAGACCCAGTACTTC. Its translation: CSARELEGKTQQETQYF.

This clonotype was counted a few times. This rearrangement joins TRBV27 to TRBJ1-5; D gene ambiguous. Germline V gene data show CDR1 as MNHEY and CDR2 as SMNVEV (reference sequence). The CDR3 runs to 13 residues. With 5 bases removed from V and 4 bases from J, the gap between germline ends came to 9 bases. CDR3 residues: CASSNGVNQPQHF. CDR3 coding DNA: TGTGCCAGCAGTAACGGGGTAAATCAGCCCCAGCATTTT.

This chain links TRBV5-1 with TRBJ2-7; possible D gene TRBD2, 5 bases. There are 15 residues in the CDR3. The V end was cut by 5 bases, the J end by 2 bases, with 17 bases between. Germline V gene lookup returns CDR1 SGHRS and CDR2 YFSETQ. The DNA of the CDR3 is TGCGCCAGCAGACGGGATTTTCCCCTCGCCTACGAGCAGTACTTC. Amino acid sequence: CASRRDFPLAYEQYF.

In nucleotides, the CDR3 is TGTGCCAGCAGCAAAGTAGAGGGGGTCACTGAAGCTTTCTTT. Translating gives CASSKVEGVTEAFF. The V and J genes are TRBV21-1 and TRBJ1-1; the table's D call, TRBD1, has no DNA check behind it. TRBV21-1 is termed a pseudogene. The CDR3 spans 14 residues.

A few counts support this clonotype. This chain joins TRBV7-9 and TRBJ2-7, with D perhaps matching TRBD1 (5 bases). From germline, CDR1 is SEHNR and CDR2 FQNEAQ (reference sequence). This CDR3 is built from 12 residues. V was clipped by 4 bases and J by 9 bases, with 13 bases between them. The CDR3 is CASSSDIMGQYF. CDR3 sequence (DNA): TGTGCCAGCAGCTCGGACATTATGGGGCAGTACTTC.

CDR3 in DNA: TGCGCCAGCAGCCTGACAAGAATGAACACTGAAGCTTTCTTT. This gives the protein CASSLTRMNTEAFF. The chain employs TRBV5-1 and TRBJ1-1; unclear D gene. This CDR3 spans 14 amino acids. Trimming took 4 bases from V and 0 from J, leaving 10 bases between them. Germline V gene lookup returns CDR1 SGHRS and CDR2 YFSETQ.

This clonotype was observed a handful of times. The chain couples TRBV9 to TRBJ1-4; TRBD1 matches 9 bases. Germline lookup yields CDR1 SGDLS and CDR2 YYNGEE. J was trimmed by 0 bases and V by 4 bases; bases with no gene match: 13. The CDR3 has 19 amino acids. The CDR3 DNA sequence: TGTGCCAGCAGCTCCAGTCCCGGGACAGGGAGGGCAACTAATGAAAAACTGTTTTTT. Its protein is CASSSSPGTGRATNEKLFF.

There are a few counts of this clonotype. As DNA, the CDR3 is TGTGCCAGCAGTTCTGGGCGGGAGGTACCCTACGAGCAGTACTTC. It translates to CASSSGREVPYEQYF. The chain links TRBV12-3 or TRBV12-4 to TRBJ2-7; TRBD2 aligns across 8 bases. This CDR3 contains 15 residues. J was trimmed by 2 bases and V by 4 bases; bases with no gene match: 7.

This clonotype appeared a few times. The chain combines TRBV10-3 with TRBJ2-2; a weak D match, TRBD1 (6 bases). Trimming cost V 7 bases and J 1 base, with 10 bases left between them. Germline CDR1 reads ENHRY; CDR2 reads SYGVKD. The CDR3 is 14 amino acids. The CDR3 loop reads CAITPTGNTGELFF. The CDR3 DNA reads as TGTGCCATCACACCGACAGGGAACACCGGGGAGCTGTTTTTT.

This clonotype was counted at least ten times. The chain has TRBV5-1 and TRBJ2-2; D may be TRBD2 (6 bases). V lost 0 bases and J lost 0, with 9 bases in between. Germline assignment: CDR1 SGHRS and CDR2 YFSETQ. The CDR3 is 16 residues long. The CDR3 DNA follows: TGCGCCAGCAGCTTGGTCGGGGGTTCGAACACCGGGGAGCTGTTTTTT. It encodes CASSLVGGSNTGELFF. Combining the CDR3 with reference TRBV5-1 and TRBJ2-2 gives the whole variable domain KAGVTQTPRYLIKTRGQQVTLSCSPISGHRSVSWYQQTPGQGLQFLFEYFSETQRNKGNFPGRFSGRQFSNSRSEMNVSTLELGDSALYLCASSLVGGSNTGELFFGEGSRLTVL.

The V call is TRBV11-3, the J call TRBJ2-7; D unresolved. The V gene lost 1 base and the J gene lost 5 bases, with 12 bases spanning the gap. The CDR3 spans 14 residues. The V gene's germline CDR1 is SGHNT and CDR2 YENEEA. The chain's CDR3 is CASSLGPKAHEQYF. CDR3 DNA: TGTGCCAGCAGCTTAGGGCCAAAGGCCCACGAGCAGTACTTC.

This chain links TRBV6-1 with TRBJ1-4, with D possibly TRBD1 on 6 matching bases. Germline V gene lookup returns CDR1 MNHNS and CDR2 SASEGT. This CDR3 spans 15 amino acids. V was pared by 7 bases and J by 8 bases, with 20 bases between. The CDR3 spells CASTGGGAGEEKLFF. The CDR3 DNA reads as TGTGCCAGCACGGGTGGGGGCGCAGGGGAAGAAAAACTGTTTTTT.

The V and J genes are TRBV15 and TRBJ2-2; D may be TRBD2 (5 bases). CDR3 length: 14 amino acids. Germline V lookup: CDR1 LNHNV, CDR2 YYDKDF (reference sequence). Trimming took off 5 bases at V and 3 bases at J, with 10 bases between the two ends. The CDR3 DNA sequence: TGTGCCACCAGCCCGCGGGCGGACACCGGGGAGCTGTTTTTT. Translating gives CATSPRADTGELFF.

In its sample, this clonotype was seen a few times. This chain connects TRBV12-3 or TRBV12-4 to TRBJ2-6; D is uncertain. This CDR3 region has 15 residues. The germline V and J ends were trimmed by 3 bases and 4 bases, with 10 bases remaining between them. CDR3 protein: CASSFRQPGANVLTF. In nucleotides, the CDR3 is TGTGCCAGCAGTTTCCGTCAGCCAGGGGCCAACGTCCTGACTTTC.

This chain uses TRBV9 with TRBJ2-3, with TRBD2 as a possible D gene (6 bases). This CDR3 spans 16 amino acids. V gave up 3 bases and J gave up 2 bases, with 16 bases separating them. Germline CDR1 reads SGDLS; CDR2 reads YYNGEE. CDR3 DNA sequence: TGTGCCAGCAGCGCAGATGCCGGGAGCCTCACAGATACGCAGTATTTT. Translation: CASSADAGSLTDTQYF.

This rearrangement joins TRBV28 to TRBJ2-1; 11 nucleotides line up with TRBD2. The germline gives CDR1 MDHEN, CDR2 SYDVKM. V trimming: 4 bases; J trimming: 9 bases; junction bases outside the gene matches: 8. The CDR3 sequence is 15 residues long. The CDR3 protein is CASSSTSGRRAEQFF. CDR3 bases: TGTGCCAGCAGTTCAACTAGCGGGAGAAGGGCTGAGCAGTTCTTC.

The genes are TRBV10-3 and TRBJ2-5; D gene uncertain. The V end lost 2 bases, the J end lost 0 bases, and 10 bases lay between the germline ends. The CDR3 sequence is 15 residues long. Germline lookup yields CDR1 ENHRY and CDR2 SYGVKD. This CDR3 reads CAISEGQTYQETQYF. In DNA form, the CDR3 reads TGTGCCATCAGTGAGGGGCAAACTTACCAAGAGACCCAGTACTTC.

The V call is TRBV6-1, the J call TRBJ2-2; 11 nucleotides line up with TRBD2. The V segment lost 5 bases and the J segment 6 bases; nucleotides outside the gene matches: 8. Germline V gene data show CDR1 as MNHNS and CDR2 as SASEGT. CDR3 size: 16 residues. In DNA, the CDR3 is TGTGCCAGCAGTACACTAGCGGGAGCGAAAGCCGGGGAGCTGTTTTTT. Its translation: CASSTLAGAKAGELFF.